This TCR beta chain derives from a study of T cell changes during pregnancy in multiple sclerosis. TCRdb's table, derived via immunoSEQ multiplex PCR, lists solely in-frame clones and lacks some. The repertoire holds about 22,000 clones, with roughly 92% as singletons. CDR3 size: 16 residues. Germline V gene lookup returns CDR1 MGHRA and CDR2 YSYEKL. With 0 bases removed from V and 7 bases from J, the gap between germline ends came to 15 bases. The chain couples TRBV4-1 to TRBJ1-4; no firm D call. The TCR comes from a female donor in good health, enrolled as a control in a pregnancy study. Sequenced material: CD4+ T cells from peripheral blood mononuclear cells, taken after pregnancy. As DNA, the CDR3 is TGCGCCAGCAGCCAAGATGGGAGGCTGGGAGGTGAAAAACTGTTTTTT. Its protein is CASSQDGRLGGEKLFF.